This passage covers 13 T cell receptor beta chains from one sample sequenced in a study of blood T cell repertoires in COVID-19. Generated by immunoSEQ multiplex PCR, the TCRdb table keeps only in-frame clones and is missing some. The sample has about 38,000 clones, around four fifths seen once. The sequenced material came from peripheral blood. The receptors were sampled from a man aged 50-60 years with active COVID-19.

This chain connects TRBV2 to TRBJ2-2; 10 nucleotides align to TRBD1. Germline CDR1 reads SNHLY; CDR2 reads FYNNEI. The length of the CDR3 is 17 residues. The trim removed 3 bases at V and 6 bases at J, leaving 10 bases unmatched. CDR3 loop: CASSELGGGQGAGELFF. The CDR3 DNA sequence: TGTGCCAGCAGTGAGCTCGGGGGCGGACAGGGGGCCGGGGAGCTGTTTTTT.

The CDR3 sequence is CAISDGWGSLDSNQPQHF. The CDR3 region has the DNA TGTGCCATCAGTGATGGGTGGGGCAGCTTAGATAGCAATCAGCCCCAGCATTTT. This sequence joins TRBV10-3 and TRBJ1-5; possible D gene TRBD1, 5 bases. This CDR3 comprises 18 residues. The V gene's germline CDR1 is ENHRY and CDR2 SYGVKD. The V gene lost 3 bases and the J gene lost 0 bases, with 18 bases spanning the gap.

The rearrangement uses TRBV15 and TRBJ2-1; 7 nucleotides match TRBD2. Germline V lookup: CDR1 LNHNV, CDR2 YYDKDF (reference sequence). Trimming at V came to 0 bases and at J to 2 bases, leaving 1 base not matched to a gene. This CDR3 contains 15 residues. The CDR3 nucleotides read TGTGCCACCAGCAGAGATCGGGGGGCCTACAATGAGCAGTTCTTC. Translating gives CATSRDRGAYNEQFF.

V and J are TRBV5-1 and TRBJ1-5, with D possibly matching TRBD1 (6 bases). Between the trimmed V and J ends, which lost 4 bases and 7 bases, there was a span of 12 bases. This CDR3 has 13 residues. The germline V gene has CDR1 SGHRS and CDR2 YFSETQ. CDR3 amino acids: CASSQSQGQPQHF. CDR3 DNA sequence: TGCGCCAGCAGCCAGTCACAGGGACAGCCCCAGCATTTT.

This rearrangement joins TRBV5-1 to TRBJ1-1; D remains unclear. The V end lost 3 bases, the J end lost 3 bases, and 12 bases lay between the germline ends. This CDR3 contains 14 residues. CDR1 is SGHRS and CDR2 is YFSETQ in the germline V gene. CDR3 sequence reads: CASSWVRGHTEAFF. The CDR3 DNA reads as TGCGCCAGCAGCTGGGTCCGGGGTCACACTGAAGCTTTCTTT.

The chain uses TRBV4-2 and TRBJ2-5; TRBD1 might be the D (6 bases). Germline V gene sequence: CDR1 LGHNA, CDR2 YNFKEQ. The CDR3 contains 15 residues. V was cut by 4 bases and J by 5 bases, with 17 bases left in between. The CDR3 region is CASSRIQGVGETQYF. Here the CDR3 DNA reads TGTGCCAGCAGCCGGATACAGGGCGTGGGGGAGACCCAGTACTTC.

V is TRBV5-4 and J is TRBJ2-7; D is perhaps TRBD1 (6 bases). Germline values: CDR1 SGHNT, CDR2 YYREEE (reference sequence). V shed 2 bases and J shed 7 bases, with 16 bases lying between them. The CDR3 runs 14 residues. The CDR3 sequence: CASSFRGSRREQYF. The CDR3 DNA follows: TGTGCCAGCAGCTTCAGGGGCTCTCGGAGGGAGCAGTACTTC. Using reference TRBV5-4 and TRBJ2-7 for the parts outside the CDR3, the full variable domain is ETGVTQSPTHLIKTRGQQVTLRCSSQSGHNTVSWYQQALGQGPQFIFQYYREEENGRGNFPPRFSGLQFPNYSSELNVNALELDDSALYLCASSFRGSRREQYFGPGTRLTVT.

This chain uses TRBV5-1 with TRBJ2-1; tentative D call: TRBD1 (5 bases). Trimming left V 7 bases short and J 4 bases short, with 18 bases between. The CDR3 is 15 amino acids. Germline CDR1 reads SGHRS; CDR2 reads YFSETQ. CDR3 amino acids: CASAQGPSGYNEQFF. The CDR3 region has the DNA TGCGCCAGCGCGCAGGGCCCCTCTGGGTACAATGAGCAGTTCTTC.

The rearrangement uses TRBV5-1 and TRBJ1-1; tentatively, D is TRBD1 (6 bases). The germline CDR1 and CDR2 sequences are SGHRS and YFSETQ. The germline V and J ends were trimmed by 1 base and 0 bases, with 13 bases remaining between them. This CDR3 spans 16 amino acids. The CDR3 here is CASSLLGTILNTEAFF. The DNA of the CDR3 is TGCGCCAGCAGCTTGTTAGGGACAATCTTGAACACTGAAGCTTTCTTT.

The chain is built from TRBV7-2 and TRBJ1-1; TRBD1 matches 8 bases. With V trimmed by 5 bases and J by 11 bases, 7 bases remained unmatched. Germline loops: CDR1 SGHTA, CDR2 FQGNSA. This CDR3 has 12 amino acids. This CDR3 reads CASSTPTGVAFF. The DNA of the CDR3 is TGTGCCAGCAGCACCCCGACAGGGGTGGCTTTCTTT.

The chain links TRBV15 to TRBJ1-2; TRBD1 aligns across 9 bases. Trimming cost V 0 bases and J 14 bases; bases outside gene matches: 10. Germline-derived CDR1 and CDR2 are LNHNV and YYDKDF (reference sequence). CDR3 length: 14 amino acids. This CDR3 reads CATSRERDREGGTF. CDR3 DNA: TGTGCCACCAGCAGAGAGAGGGACAGGGAAGGAGGAACCTTC.

V and J are TRBV6-6 and TRBJ2-5; a possible D gene is TRBD1 (6 bases). The V end was cut by 7 bases, the J end by 5 bases, with 17 bases between. The CDR3 sequence is 14 residues long. CDR1 is MNHNY and CDR2 is SVGAGI in the germline V gene (reference sequence). The DNA of the CDR3 is TGTGCCAGCACGGGAACACAGGGTGGCGAGACCCAGTACTTC. Amino acids: CASTGTQGGETQYF.

The chain carries TRBV5-1 and TRBJ2-1, with 10 bases aligning to TRBD1. From germline, CDR1 is SGHRS and CDR2 YFSETQ. The CDR3 contains 17 residues. V lost 4 bases and J lost 7; bases outside the gene matches: 14. CDR3 residues: CASSPRVLGQGINEQFF. The DNA for the CDR3 is TGCGCCAGCAGCCCGAGGGTTTTGGGACAGGGGATTAATGAGCAGTTCTTC.